The 26 T cell receptor beta chains presented below share a single source sample, sequenced in a study of somatic mutations in cytotoxic T cells in rheumatoid arthritis. The table came from immunoSEQ multiplex PCR; TCRdb's copy has only in-frame clones and leaves some out. The sample shows about 10,000 clones, 75% to 85% of them seen only once. The sample comprised CD8+ T cells sorted from blood. The receptor set was obtained from an adult with rheumatoid arthritis.

This chain links TRBV28 with TRBJ2-2; D ambiguous. Trimming pared 6 bases from V and 2 bases from J, leaving 7 bases between. The CDR3 has 13 residues. Germline CDR1 MDHEN, CDR2 SYDVKM. The CDR3 DNA reads TGTGCCAGCAGCCCCCAAAACACCGGGGAGCTGTTTTTT. Amino acid sequence: CASSPQNTGELFF.

The V gene is TRBV6-5, the J gene TRBJ1-3; D is possibly TRBD1 (6 bases). Trimming removed 4 bases from V and 4 bases from J, with 14 bases in between. This CDR3 comprises 15 residues. Germline V gene sequence: CDR1 MNHEY, CDR2 SVGAGI. CDR3 coding DNA: TGTGCCAGCAGTTTTACAGGGAGTTCGGGAAACACCATATATTTT. Amino acid sequence: CASSFTGSSGNTIYF.

The CDR3, as DNA: TGTGCCAGCGCCCGCTCCTACAATGAGCAGTTCTTC. It encodes CASARSYNEQFF. This chain uses TRBV9 with TRBJ2-1; D gene unclear. The CDR3 extends over 12 amino acids. Germline V CDR1 and CDR2: SGDLS, YYNGEE. Deletions cut 7 bases from V and 0 bases from J, with 5 bases between. Filled out from reference TRBV9 and TRBJ2-1, the complete variable domain reads DSGVTQTPKHLITATGQRVTLRCSPRSGDLSVYWYQQSLDQGLQFLIQYYNGEERAKGNILERFSAQQFPDLHSELNLSSLELGDSALYFCASARSYNEQFFGPGTRLTVL.

The chain combines TRBV27 with TRBJ2-1; a possible D gene is TRBD2 (7 bases). Germline V lookup: CDR1 MNHEY, CDR2 SMNVEV (reference sequence). There are 16 residues in the CDR3. The V and J ends lost 2 bases and 6 bases respectively, with 17 bases between them. The CDR3, as DNA: TGTGCCAGCAGTTTAAGCGGCGGGGGCGCCGCCAATGAGCAGTTCTTC. This codes for CASSLSGGGAANEQFF.

In DNA form, the CDR3 reads TGTGCCAGCAGTTACTCCAAGGGGAACAACGAGCAGTACTTC. Translation gives CASSYSKGNNEQYF. This chain connects TRBV6-6 to TRBJ2-7; TRBD1 is a possible D gene (5 bases). CDR1 and CDR2 (germline): MNHNY, SVGAGI (reference sequence). The CDR3 runs to 14 residues. Trimming stripped 0 bases from V and 5 bases from J, with 11 bases between.

The chain has TRBV6-6 and TRBJ2-3; weak D call: TRBD2 (6 bases). The CDR3 length is 13 residues. Trimming stripped 2 bases from V and 6 bases from J, with 9 bases between. The germline V gene has CDR1 MNHNY and CDR2 SVGAGI (reference sequence). This chain's CDR3 is CASSYRETDTQYF. The DNA of the CDR3 is TGTGCCAGCAGTTACCGGGAGACGGATACGCAGTATTTT.

The chain links TRBV27 to TRBJ2-1; D could derive from TRBD1 or TRBD2 (6 bases each). The CDR3 has 14 residues. In germline, CDR1 is MNHEY, CDR2 SMNVEV (reference sequence). V lost 2 bases and J lost 6, with 11 bases in between. CDR3 region: CASSLQGRGNEQFF. The CDR3 coding sequence is TGTGCCAGCAGTTTACAGGGGCGGGGCAATGAGCAGTTCTTC.

The genes are TRBV27 and TRBJ1-1; D remains unclear. This CDR3 region has 11 residues. V was cut by 6 bases and J by 2 bases, with 4 bases left in between. CDR1 is MNHEY, CDR2 SMNVEV, per germline (reference sequence). CDR3 amino acids: CASRENTEAFF. The CDR3 DNA follows: TGTGCCAGCAGAGAAAACACTGAAGCTTTCTTT.

The rearrangement links TRBV19 to TRBJ2-7; a weak D match, TRBD1 (6 bases). CDR1 and CDR2 (germline): LNHDA, SQIVND (reference sequence). CDR3 length equals 14 residues. With 9 bases removed from V and 2 bases from J, the gap between germline ends came to 17 bases. The chain's CDR3 is CASNPGGGAYEQYF. The CDR3 nucleotides read TGTGCCAGCAACCCTGGGGGCGGTGCCTACGAGCAGTACTTC.

The chain uses TRBV11-1 and TRBJ2-2, with 13 bases lining up with TRBD2. This CDR3 contains 19 residues. CDR1 and CDR2 (germline): SGHAT, FQDESV (reference sequence). With 3 bases clipped from V and 2 bases from J, the junction kept 9 bases outside the gene matches. CDR3 region: CASSFHSGLAGKNTGELFF. The CDR3 DNA reads TGTGCCAGCAGCTTCCACTCGGGACTAGCGGGGAAAAACACCGGGGAGCTGTTTTTT.

This clone occurred a few times. The chain has TRBV30 and TRBJ1-1; D uncertain. The CDR3 is 11 amino acids. The germline gives CDR1 GTSNPN, CDR2 SVGIG (reference sequence). The ends were cut back, 3 bases at V and 3 bases at J, with 5 bases in the middle. The DNA for the CDR3 is TGTGCCTGGAGCTTTTACACTGAAGCTTTCTTT. Its translation: CAWSFYTEAFF.

The V call is TRBV9, the J call TRBJ2-5, with D tentatively TRBD1 or TRBD2 (6 bases each). The end of the DNA aligns better with TRBJ2-7, so the J call may be wrong. CDR1 is SGDLS, CDR2 YYNGEE, per germline. CDR3 length: 15 amino acids. DNA for the CDR3: TGTGCCAGCAGCGTAGGGGGGGCCCCCCCCTACGAGCAGTACTTC. Protein product: CASSVGGAPPYEQYF.

This clone was observed once. The chain recombines TRBV9 with TRBJ2-1, with 7 bases matching TRBD1. V trimming: 5 bases; J trimming: 7 bases; junction bases outside the gene matches: 15. The CDR3 sequence is 16 residues long. Germline assignment: CDR1 SGDLS and CDR2 YYNGEE. CDR3 region: CASRQDREGPINEQFF. In DNA, the CDR3 is TGTGCCAGCAGACAAGACAGGGAAGGTCCCATTAATGAGCAGTTCTTC.

This clone is classed as medium-sized (0.01 to 0.1%). The chain joins TRBV4-1 to TRBJ1-5; D is unclear. In germline, CDR1 is MGHRA, CDR2 YSYEKL. V was shortened by 0 bases and J by 5 bases, with 11 bases between the two germline ends. The CDR3 sequence is 15 residues long. The CDR3 region is CASSQEVSRDQPQHF. The DNA of the CDR3 is TGCGCCAGCAGCCAAGAGGTCAGCCGAGATCAGCCCCAGCATTTT.

This rearrangement joins TRBV6-6 to TRBJ2-3; D is uncertain. The CDR3 runs to 14 residues. The germline gives CDR1 MNHNY, CDR2 SVGAGI (reference sequence). V lost 5 bases and J lost 6, with 15 bases in between. The CDR3 DNA reads TGTGCCAGCAGTCAAGATCGGTGGGTGGATACGCAGTATTTT. It yields the protein CASSQDRWVDTQYF.

This chain links TRBV14 with TRBJ1-1; D gene uncertain. Looked up from germline, CDR1 is SGHDN and CDR2 is FVKESK. The CDR3 sequence is 17 residues long. V lost 0 bases, J lost 5 bases, and 19 bases lay in between. The CDR3 sequence: CASSQDGNGETGTEAFF. Written as DNA, the CDR3 is TGTGCCAGCAGCCAAGATGGGAACGGAGAAACGGGTACTGAAGCTTTCTTT.

CDR3 nucleotide sequence: TGTGCCATCAGTGAGTCGAGAGTCTATGGCTACACCTTC. Translated: CAISESRVYGYTF. The chain carries TRBV10-3 and TRBJ1-2; D call uncertain. The CDR3 runs 13 residues. CDR1 and CDR2 from the germline V gene are ENHRY and SYGVKD. V lost 0 bases and J 4 bases, leaving 6 bases between the germline ends.

Comments on this clone: This sample also contains other DNA sequences that code for the same CDR3. The rearrangement joins TRBV5-4 to TRBJ2-7, with a tentative D call TRBD1 (5 bases). Looked up from germline, CDR1 is SGHNT and CDR2 is YYREEE (reference sequence). The length of the CDR3 is 13 residues. V dropped 0 bases and J dropped 3 bases, with 7 bases sitting between them. The CDR3 sequence is CASSLDRSYEQYF. The CDR3 DNA sequence: TGTGCCAGCAGCTTGGACAGGAGCTACGAGCAGTACTTC.

This clone was seen a few times. The CDR3 loop reads CASSYSERAEAFF. In DNA, the CDR3 is TGTGCCAGCAGTTACAGTGAGCGGGCTGAAGCTTTCTTT. The V gene is TRBV6-5, the J gene TRBJ1-1, with D uncertain. V was shortened by 2 bases and J by 6 bases, with 10 bases between the two germline ends. The CDR3 loop spans 13 amino acids. Germline V gene data show CDR1 as MNHEY and CDR2 as SVGAGI.

The rearrangement uses TRBV28 and TRBJ1-1; the D is unclear. Germline V gene data show CDR1 as MDHEN and CDR2 as SYDVKM. CDR3 length equals 13 residues. Trimming pared 5 bases from V and 0 bases from J, leaving 7 bases between. The CDR3 sequence is CASSLTVNTEAFF. The CDR3 region has the DNA TGTGCCAGCAGTCTTACAGTGAACACTGAAGCTTTCTTT.

The V and J genes are TRBV7-6 and TRBJ2-2; TRBD2 aligns across 7 bases. The CDR3 has 14 amino acids. Germline trimming cut 3 bases from V and 4 bases from J; bases unmatched to any gene: 2. Germline assignment: CDR1 SGHVS and CDR2 FNYEAQ. This CDR3 reads CASSLGGVTGELFF. CDR3 DNA: TGTGCCAGCAGCTTGGGGGGGGTCACCGGGGAGCTGTTTTTT.

The rearrangement joins TRBV28 to TRBJ2-5; D unresolved. V lost 3 bases, J lost 5 bases, and 10 bases lay in between. Germline loops: CDR1 MDHEN, CDR2 SYDVKM. The CDR3 totals 13 residues. Here the CDR3 reads CASSFSLTETQYF. The CDR3 nucleotides are TGTGCCAGCAGTTTCTCCCTCACCGAGACCCAGTACTTC.

The V call is TRBV9, the J call TRBJ2-3; 10 nucleotides match TRBD2. With V trimmed by 3 bases and J by 2 bases, 3 bases remained unmatched. CDR3 length: 15 residues. The germline V gene encodes CDR1 SGDLS and CDR2 YYNGEE. The chain's CDR3 is CASSDSGGITDTQYF. The CDR3 nucleotides are TGTGCCAGCAGCGATAGCGGGGGGATCACAGATACGCAGTATTTT.

The gene calls are TRBV7-9 and TRBJ2-5; D perhaps matches TRBD1 (6 bases). This CDR3 region has 16 residues. Germline lookup yields CDR1 SEHNR and CDR2 FQNEAQ (reference sequence). V was pared by 0 bases and J by 4 bases, with 15 bases between. CDR3 bases: TGTGCCAGCAGCTTAGCTTTCCAGGGGATGGGAGAGACCCAGTACTTC. Its translation: CASSLAFQGMGETQYF.

This clone is a singleton in its sample. The chain combines TRBV10-3 with TRBJ2-1, with 8 nucleotides matching TRBD1. CDR3 length: 14 residues. After removal of 4 bases from V and 4 bases from J, the junction contained 3 bases not matched to a gene. The germline V gene encodes CDR1 ENHRY and CDR2 SYGVKD. The CDR3 DNA follows: TGTGCCATCAGTGGGACAGGGCCATACAATGAGCAGTTCTTC. Its translation: CAISGTGPYNEQFF.

The V and J genes are TRBV15 and TRBJ2-7; D not resolved. CDR1 LNHNV and CDR2 YYDKDF come from the germline V gene (reference sequence). Between the trimmed V and J ends, which lost 3 bases and 3 bases, there was a span of 12 bases. This CDR3 region has 14 residues. The CDR3 sequence: CATSREFDGYEQYF. For the CDR3, the DNA is TGTGCCACCAGCAGGGAATTCGATGGCTACGAGCAGTACTTC.